The subject of this entry is one T cell receptor (beta chain). Its target is not known. J lost 5 bases, V lost 5 bases, and 10 bases had no gene match. Germline V gives CDR1 SQVTM, CDR2 ANQGSEA. The CDR3 runs 14 residues. The data were taken from a study of cytotoxic CD8 clonotypes in ibrutinib-treated CLL. Study information: Among the patients, roughly ten presented as relapsed/refractory and 15 as treatment-naive; around 17 showed unmutated IGHV.

Study-wide results and limits: Progressing patients had sampling times that differed from those of sustained-remission patients.

Profiled with immunoSEQ multiplex PCR; TCRdb holds only in-frame clones, not every one. The data contain some 200,000 clones, over 65% of them singletons. About 2 micrograms of genomic DNA, which was extracted from cryopreserved PBMCs, served as the material used for the TCR beta libraries. V is TRBV29-1 and J is TRBJ1-1; 8 positions match TRBD1. The source of this sequence is a human donor with chronic lymphocytic leukemia. This sample comprised PBMCs, obtained after 12 months of ibrutinib treatment. The CDR3 sequence: CSVTLDRVGTEAFF. CDR3 nucleotides: TGCAGCGTTACCTTGGACAGGGTAGGGACTGAAGCTTTCTTT.